What follows describes a single T cell receptor (beta chain). Its target is not known. Here immunoSEQ multiplex PCR was the method, and the copy in TCRdb shows in-frame clones only, minus some. This sample has about 10,000 clones, with 80% to 90% found just once. The sample belongs to a study of T cell clonotyping in hematopoietic cell transplantation. CDR1 and CDR2 (germline): GTSNPN, SVGIG (reference sequence). The CDR3 is 13 residues long. V dropped 6 bases and J dropped 2; count of bases not matched to a gene: 6. Findings and caveats of the study: Recipient TCR diversity dropped after transplant; expanded clonotypes rose from day 30 to 180.

Time point reported: recipient sample about 28 days before transplant, after cytoreduction. This receptor was taken from a woman aged 50 to 60 with chronic myeloid leukemia. Some clones in this sample may be carry-over from other donors' samples. J is TRBJ2-7 and V is TRBV30; 8 bases align to TRBD1. The sample in question was peripheral blood mononuclear cells, obtained before stem cell transplant. CDR3 region: CACNPGQAYEQYF. The CDR3 region has the DNA TGTGCCTGCAACCCGGGACAGGCCTACGAGCAGTACTTC.